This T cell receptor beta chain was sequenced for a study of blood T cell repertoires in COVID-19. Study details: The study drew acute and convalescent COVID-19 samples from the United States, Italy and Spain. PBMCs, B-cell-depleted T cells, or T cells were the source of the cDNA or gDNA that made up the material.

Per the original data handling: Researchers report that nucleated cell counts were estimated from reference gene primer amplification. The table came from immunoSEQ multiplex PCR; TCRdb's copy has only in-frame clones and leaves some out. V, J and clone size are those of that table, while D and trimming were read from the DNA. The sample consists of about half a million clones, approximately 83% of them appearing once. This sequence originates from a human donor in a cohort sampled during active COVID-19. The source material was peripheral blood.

The CDR3 loop reads CASSPTGVFDGYTF. DNA for the CDR3: TGTGCCAGTAGTCCCACAGGGGTGTTCGATGGCTACACCTTC. The chain has TRBV19 and TRBJ1-2; 7 nucleotides line up with TRBD1. Germline CDR1 is LNHDA and CDR2 is SQIVND (reference sequence). The V and J ends lost 5 bases and 6 bases, in that order; junction bases with no gene match: 9. CDR3 length equals 14 residues.